Shown below are 30 T cell receptor beta chains from a single sample sequenced in a study of shared clonotypes between healthy human individuals. Method: immunoSEQ multiplex PCR; TCRdb's copy keeps in-frame clones and lacks some. The data contain 2 million to 2.5 million clones, approximately 96% of them singletons. Sample: naive CD4+ T cells sorted from blood. Subset noted: CD45RA+ positively selected. Receptors were obtained from a man aged 18 to 35 in good health.

V usage is TRBV18 and J usage is TRBJ2-5; 9 bases are shared with TRBD1. The germline CDR1 and CDR2 sequences are KGHSH and LQKENI. Losses at the gene ends were 3 bases for V and 2 bases for J; bases not matched to a gene: 4. This CDR3 spans 15 amino acids. CDR3 bases: TGTGCCAGCTCACCTCAACAGGGGGCTCAAGAGACCCAGTACTTC. Amino acids: CASSPQQGAQETQYF.

Only one count was recorded for this clone. The chain combines TRBV10-3 with TRBJ1-4, with D perhaps matching TRBD1 (6 bases). Trimming shortened V by 10 bases and J by 8 bases, and 17 bases separated the two germline ends. This CDR3 is 13 amino acids long. CDR1 and CDR2 (germline): ENHRY, SYGVKD. The CDR3 DNA follows: TGTGCCACTGGGGAAAGGGGGGAGGAAAAACTGTTTTTT. Residues: CATGERGEEKLFF.

The chain uses TRBV28 and TRBJ2-3, with D uncertain. This CDR3 region has 15 residues. Germline values: CDR1 MDHEN, CDR2 SYDVKM. The ends were cut back, 6 bases at V and 3 bases at J, with 16 bases in the middle. The CDR3 region has the DNA TGTGCCAGCAGCCCCGGCAGGACCTCAACAGATACGCAGTATTTT. As protein: CASSPGRTSTDTQYF.

The count of this clone is one. At one end the junction does not follow the germline gene, possibly because of a read error. V is TRBV5-6 and J is TRBJ1-2; 7 bases are shared with TRBD1. The CDR3 consists of 15 residues. Germline V gene lookup returns CDR1 SGHDT and CDR2 YYEEEE. In nucleotides, the CDR3 is TGTGCCAGCAGCTTACGAGAGACAGGGAGCTATAGCTACACCTTC. This sequence encodes CASSLRETGSYSYTF.

The V call is TRBV30, the J call TRBJ1-6; D is perhaps TRBD1 (6 bases). Deletions cut 3 bases from V and 3 bases from J, with 12 bases between. This CDR3 contains 15 residues. CDR1 is GTSNPN and CDR2 is SVGIG in the germline V gene (reference sequence). The CDR3, as DNA: TGTGCCTGGAGAAGGGACACCGGCTATAATTCACCCCTCCACTTT. It encodes CAWRRDTGYNSPLHF.

The chain recombines TRBV28 with TRBJ1-3; maybe TRBD1 (5 bases). The V gene's germline CDR1 is MDHEN and CDR2 SYDVKM. This CDR3 is 15 amino acids long. The ends were cut back, 5 bases at V and 4 bases at J, with 15 bases in the middle. In DNA form, the CDR3 reads TGTGCCAGCAGTCCCACGGGGGTGGAGGGAAACACCATATATTTT. Its translation is CASSPTGVEGNTIYF.

Points on this clone: Other nucleotide sequences in the sample specify the same CDR3. The V and J genes are TRBV5-1 and TRBJ2-7; 9 bases fit TRBD1. Germline lookup yields CDR1 SGHRS and CDR2 YFSETQ. This CDR3 is built from 15 residues. Losses at the gene ends were 0 bases for V and 0 bases for J; bases not matched to a gene: 1. The CDR3: CASSLGGQGSYEQYF. The DNA for the CDR3 is TGCGCCAGCAGCTTGGGGGGACAGGGCTCCTACGAGCAGTACTTC.

The rearrangement joins TRBV6-5 to TRBJ1-1; D gene uncertain. The CDR3 extends over 13 amino acids. Germline V lookup: CDR1 MNHEY, CDR2 SVGAGI. Trimming stripped 3 bases from V and 4 bases from J, with 9 bases between. The DNA of the CDR3 is TGTGCCAGCAGTTATCTCGCGGGCACTGAAGCTTTCTTT. It specifies CASSYLAGTEAFF.

The chain carries TRBV4-2 and TRBJ2-5; 9 bases match TRBD2. Germline V CDR1 and CDR2: LGHNA, YNFKEQ. The CDR3 has 17 residues. V lost 1 base, J lost 5 bases, and 11 bases stayed unmatched. The CDR3 DNA is TGTGCCAGCAGCCAAGCCTTAGGCGGGGGGGCCATTGAGACCCAGTACTTC. As protein: CASSQALGGGAIETQYF.

CDR3 sequence reads: CASGVTGDGTEAFF. The CDR3 nucleotides are TGCGCCAGCGGAGTGACAGGAGATGGCACTGAAGCTTTCTTT. The chain employs TRBV10-1 and TRBJ1-1; a possible D gene is TRBD1 (6 bases). The germline V gene has CDR1 WNHNN and CDR2 SYGVQD (reference sequence). V lost 8 bases and J lost 4, with 17 bases in between. This CDR3 has 14 residues.

This clone came up once. This chain uses TRBV18 with TRBJ2-3; D is uncertain. Germline-derived CDR1 and CDR2 are KGHSH and LQKENI. The germline V and J ends were trimmed by 2 bases and 5 bases, with 17 bases remaining between them. This CDR3 has 16 residues. The CDR3 nucleotides are TGTGCCAGCTCACCAAGACTCAGCGAAGGTTTAGATACGCAGTATTTT. This codes for CASSPRLSEGLDTQYF.

V usage is TRBV10-2 and J usage is TRBJ2-7, with 11 nucleotides matching TRBD2. CDR3 length equals 15 residues. The germline gives CDR1 WSHSY, CDR2 SAAADI. V lost 6 bases to trimming and J lost 1 base; unmatched junction nucleotides: 5. The CDR3 loop reads CASRERLAGSYEQYF. The CDR3, as DNA: TGCGCCAGCAGGGAAAGACTAGCGGGGTCCTACGAGCAGTACTTC.

The table lists this clone with a few counts. The V call is TRBV6-1, the J call TRBJ2-5; no reliable D call. The CDR3 is 13 amino acids. CDR1 and CDR2 from the germline V gene are MNHNS and SASEGT. V was cut by 11 bases and J by 5 bases, with 18 bases left in between. For the CDR3, the DNA is TGTGCCGGATCCGATACTATCACCGAGACCCAGTACTTC. Protein product: CAGSDTITETQYF.

The chain uses TRBV7-2 and TRBJ2-5; no reliable D call. The CDR3 consists of 11 residues. From germline, CDR1 is SGHTA and CDR2 FQGNSA. The ends were cut back, 5 bases at V and 9 bases at J, with 10 bases in the middle. The CDR3 protein is CASSPGSSQYF. CDR3 in DNA: TGTGCCAGCAGCCCTGGTAGTTCCCAGTACTTC.

The rearrangement uses TRBV28 and TRBJ2-7; D tentatively reads TRBD1 or TRBD2 (5 bases each). The CDR3 loop spans 14 amino acids. In germline, CDR1 is MDHEN, CDR2 SYDVKM. Trimming removed 6 bases from V and 0 bases from J, with 12 bases in between. CDR3 coding DNA: TGTGCCAGCAGGTCCGGGACCGTCTCCTACGAGCAGTACTTC. This encodes CASRSGTVSYEQYF. The whole variable domain, filled in from reference TRBV28 and TRBJ2-7, reads DVKVTQSSRYLVKRTGEKVFLECVQDMDHENMFWYRQDPGLGLRLIYFSYDVKMKEKGDIPEGYSVSREKKERFSLILESASTNQTSMYLCASRSGTVSYEQYFGPGTRLTVT.

V is TRBV5-1 and J is TRBJ1-5; tentative D call: TRBD1 (6 bases). V dropped 2 bases and J dropped 5 bases, with 11 bases sitting between them. CDR3 size: 14 residues. Germline assignment: CDR1 SGHRS and CDR2 YFSETQ. The CDR3 here is CASSFGGRDQPQHF. The CDR3 DNA reads TGCGCCAGCAGCTTTGGGGGCAGAGATCAGCCCCAGCATTTT.

This sequence joins TRBV5-6 and TRBJ1-1, with D maybe TRBD1 (5 bases). V shed 0 bases and J shed 6 bases, with 15 bases lying between them. The CDR3 consists of 15 residues. CDR1 SGHDT and CDR2 YYEEEE come from the germline V gene. The CDR3 region is CASSLDSSWDAEAFF. The CDR3, as DNA: TGTGCCAGCAGCTTGGACAGTTCTTGGGACGCTGAAGCTTTCTTT.

The chain joins TRBV30 to TRBJ2-2; D not certain. V was pared by 1 base and J by 3 bases, with 12 bases between. Germline CDR1 is GTSNPN and CDR2 is SVGIG (reference sequence). There are 15 residues in the CDR3. The CDR3 reads CAWSGVGWDTGELFF. CDR3 sequence (DNA): TGTGCCTGGAGTGGGGTGGGATGGGACACCGGGGAGCTGTTTTTT.

CDR3: CASSSGTVSPINSNQPQHF. DNA for the CDR3: TGTGCCAGCAGCTCTGGGACCGTCTCTCCGATTAATAGCAATCAGCCCCAGCATTTT. This sequence joins TRBV7-2 and TRBJ1-5; TRBD1 might be the D (5 bases). The V end lost 4 bases, the J end lost 0 bases, and 22 bases lay between the germline ends. Germline CDR1 reads SGHTA; CDR2 reads FQGNSA. The CDR3 is 19 residues long.

The genes are TRBV25-1 and TRBJ1-2, with 7 bases that match TRBD1. Trimming cost V 3 bases and J 8 bases; bases outside gene matches: 6. This CDR3 is 13 amino acids long. Germline CDR1 and CDR2: MGHDK and SYGVNS. The chain's CDR3 is CASSEGRGSGYTF. The CDR3 DNA sequence: TGTGCCAGCAGTGAGGGCAGGGGGAGCGGCTACACCTTC.

This chain joins TRBV5-6 and TRBJ2-7; D possibly corresponds to TRBD2 (6 bases). The CDR3 is 14 residues long. CDR1 and CDR2 (germline): SGHDT, YYEEEE. V lost 1 base, J lost 5 bases, and 13 bases lay in between. Here the CDR3 reads CASSLRKGRHEQYF. CDR3 nucleotide sequence: TGTGCCAGCAGCTTGCGGAAGGGGAGGCACGAGCAGTACTTC.

This sequence joins TRBV21-1 and TRBJ1-5. TRBV21-1 is a pseudogene. CDR3 length: 14 amino acids. The CDR3 nucleotides read TGTGCCAGCAGCAAGAGTGCGCGCAATCAGCCCCAGCATTTT. Amino acid sequence: CASSKSARNQPQHF.

The chain combines TRBV5-1 with TRBJ2-3; tentatively, D is TRBD1 (5 bases). The CDR3 contains 15 residues. CDR1 is SGHRS, CDR2 YFSETQ, per germline. V shed 0 bases and J shed 2 bases, with 10 bases lying between them. CDR3 coding DNA: TGCGCCAGCAGCTTGGAAGGGGCACTCACAGATACGCAGTATTTT. Encoded protein: CASSLEGALTDTQYF.

On this clone itself: The same CDR3 can be traced to other DNA sequences in this sample. The chain couples TRBV27 to TRBJ2-5, with D maybe TRBD1 (6 bases). Germline V gene sequence: CDR1 MNHEY, CDR2 SMNVEV (reference sequence). Trimming removed 5 bases from V and 5 bases from J, with 12 bases in between. This CDR3 is 13 amino acids long. The CDR3 reads CASSIQGRETQYF. CDR3 nucleotide sequence: TGTGCCAGCAGTATACAGGGTCGGGAGACCCAGTACTTC.

A single count supports this clone. V gene TRBV7-2 combines with J gene TRBJ2-7, with TRBD2 matching over 9 bases. CDR3 length equals 14 residues. Germline trimming cut 10 bases from V and 6 bases from J; bases unmatched to any gene: 13. Germline CDR1 reads SGHTA; CDR2 reads FQGNSA. In nucleotides, the CDR3 is TGTGCCACCCGTTTGGCGGGAGGGCCCGCCGAGCAGTACTTC. This gives the protein CATRLAGGPAEQYF. Drawing the rest from reference TRBV7-2 and TRBJ2-7, the complete variable domain is GAGVSQSPSNKVTEKGKDVELRCDPISGHTALYWYRQSLGQGLEFLIYFQGNSAPDKSGLPSDRFSAERTGGSVSTLTIQRTQQEDSAVYLCATRLAGGPAEQYFGPGTRLTVT.

A note on this clone: Distinct nucleotide sequences in the sample also encode this CDR3. V gene TRBV2 combines with J gene TRBJ1-2; no clear D gene. CDR1 SNHLY and CDR2 FYNNEI come from the germline V gene. This CDR3 has 12 residues. Trimming took 2 bases from V and 4 from J, leaving 5 bases between them. In nucleotides, the CDR3 is TGTGCCAGCAGTGAAAACAGCTATGGCTACACCTTC. It translates to CASSENSYGYTF. Combining the CDR3 with reference TRBV2 and TRBJ1-2 gives the whole variable domain EPEVTQTPSHQVTQMGQEVILRCVPISNHLYFYWYRQILGQKVEFLVSFYNNEISEKSEIFDDQFSVERPDGSNFTLKIRSTKLEDSAMYFCASSENSYGYTFGSGTRLTVV.

V is TRBV7-2 and J is TRBJ1-1, with 8 bases matching TRBD1. The CDR3 contains 14 residues. Germline V gene data show CDR1 as SGHTA and CDR2 as FQGNSA. J was trimmed by 10 bases and V by 0 bases; bases with no gene match: 7. This chain's CDR3 is CASSLAQGAWGAFF. DNA for the CDR3: TGTGCCAGCAGCTTAGCCCAGGGGGCGTGGGGAGCTTTCTTT. Full variable domain (missing parts from reference TRBV7-2 and TRBJ1-1): GAGVSQSPSNKVTEKGKDVELRCDPISGHTALYWYRQSLGQGLEFLIYFQGNSAPDKSGLPSDRFSAERTGGSVSTLTIQRTQQEDSAVYLCASSLAQGAWGAFFGQGTRLTVV.

This chain connects TRBV21-1 to TRBJ2-7; the table assigns TRBD1, which was not confirmed against the DNA. TRBV21-1 is a recognized pseudogene. The CDR3 is 15 amino acids. CDR3 region: CASSRTPGGSDEQYF. DNA of the CDR3: TGTGCCAGCAGCAGGACCCCAGGGGGTAGTGACGAGCAGTACTTC.

V is TRBV4-1 and J is TRBJ2-7; 8 nucleotides line up with TRBD1. The trim removed 4 bases at V and 6 bases at J, leaving 11 bases unmatched. From germline, CDR1 is MGHRA and CDR2 YSYEKL. The CDR3 totals 15 residues. The CDR3 sequence: CASSRSGTGVREQYF. The CDR3, as DNA: TGCGCCAGCAGCCGATCCGGGACAGGTGTCCGCGAGCAGTACTTC.

The chain employs TRBV30 and TRBJ1-5, with D tentatively TRBD1 (6 bases). Germline V gene data show CDR1 as GTSNPN and CDR2 as SVGIG (reference sequence). The CDR3 is 16 amino acids. Trimming removed 3 bases from V and 0 bases from J, with 15 bases in between. CDR3 region: CAWSLMGQGSNQPQHF. In DNA, the CDR3 is TGTGCCTGGAGCCTGATGGGACAAGGTAGCAATCAGCCCCAGCATTTT.